These 7 T cell receptor beta chains came from one sample sequenced in a study of blood T cell repertoires in COVID-19. Here immunoSEQ multiplex PCR was the method, and the copy in TCRdb shows in-frame clones only, minus some. The data hold 80,000 to 100,000 clones, with less than 85% observed a single time. Source material: peripheral blood. These receptors were taken from a woman between 65 and 79 years old with acute or convalescent COVID-19.

This clone was observed a handful of times. The rearrangement joins TRBV11-2 to TRBJ2-7, with TRBD2 identical over 14 bases. V trimming: 4 bases; J trimming: 6 bases; junction bases outside the gene matches: 5. Germline V CDR1 and CDR2: SGHAT, FQNNGV. This CDR3 is built from 15 residues. CDR3 sequence: CASSSGTSGGIEQYF. CDR3 coding DNA: TGTGCCAGCAGCTCAGGGACTAGCGGGGGCATCGAGCAGTACTTC.

The chain recombines TRBV6-6 with TRBJ2-1; a weak D match, TRBD2 (7 bases). Germline V gives CDR1 MNHNY, CDR2 SVGAGI (reference sequence). V lost 4 bases, J lost 9 bases, and 16 bases lay in between. The CDR3 runs 14 residues. The CDR3 spells CASSSEGGFGEQFF. The CDR3 DNA reads as TGTGCCAGCAGTTCCGAGGGGGGGTTCGGTGAGCAGTTCTTC.

The table lists this clone with a few counts. The chain uses TRBV20-1 and TRBJ2-1; 7 nucleotides agree with TRBD2. V lost 3 bases to trimming and J lost 0 bases; unmatched junction nucleotides: 8. This CDR3 contains 16 residues. The germline gives CDR1 DFQATT, CDR2 SNEGSKA (reference sequence). This CDR3 is CSASLPSGRSYNEQFF. The CDR3 nucleotides are TGCAGTGCTAGTCTCCCTAGCGGACGCTCCTACAATGAGCAGTTCTTC.

The chain combines TRBV28 with TRBJ1-6; TRBD1 agrees at 9 bases. J lost 9 bases, V lost 6 bases, and 9 bases had no gene match. CDR1 MDHEN and CDR2 SYDVKM come from the germline V gene. The CDR3 has 15 amino acids. The CDR3 protein is CASREQGARGSPLHF. The DNA of the CDR3 is TGTGCCAGCAGGGAACAGGGGGCGCGAGGTTCACCCCTCCACTTT.

This clone was counted once. This rearrangement joins TRBV19 to TRBJ2-1; tentative D call: TRBD1 (6 bases). Germline CDR1 and CDR2: LNHDA and SQIVND (reference sequence). The CDR3 sequence is 13 residues long. With 6 bases removed from V and 3 bases from J, the gap between germline ends came to 9 bases. The CDR3 nucleotides are TGTGCCAGTAGACAGGGCGTCTACAATGAGCAGTTCTTC. Translating it yields CASRQGVYNEQFF.

The V gene is TRBV4-2, the J gene TRBJ2-2; tentatively, D is TRBD2 (6 bases). The V end lost 0 bases, the J end lost 0 bases, and 8 bases lay between the germline ends. This CDR3 is built from 16 residues. Germline CDR1 is LGHNA and CDR2 is YNFKEQ. Here the CDR3 DNA reads TGTGCCAGCAGCCAAGAGGCGGGGACGAACACCGGGGAGCTGTTTTTT. It encodes CASSQEAGTNTGELFF.

V usage is TRBV9 and J usage is TRBJ2-3, with 9 nucleotides matching TRBD2. This CDR3 is 15 amino acids long. The trim removed 0 bases at V and 5 bases at J, leaving 4 bases unmatched. Germline loops: CDR1 SGDLS, CDR2 YYNGEE. The CDR3 nucleotides are TGTGCCAGCAGCGTAGACAGCGGGGGGTTAGATACGCAGTATTTT. Translation gives CASSVDSGGLDTQYF.